A selection of T cell receptor beta chains follows, all from one sample in a study of T cells after yellow fever vaccination. TCRdb re-called the 5' RACE reads through MiXCR, storing one row per CDR3 protein. The sample consists of under 50,000 distinct CDR3 sequences, 5.5% to 8% of them appearing once. The sequenced sample was PBMCs, either bulk or a sorted T-cell subset (CD4+, CD8+, memory, or dextramer-sorted; not recorded which), obtained 45 days after the yellow fever booster vaccination. All receptors derive from a man aged 30 to 45 who received the YFV17D yellow fever vaccine. Each CDR3 is given with its conserved first and last residue. Each record gives: D gene, V gene, clone size, J gene, CDR3 DNA, CDR3 protein. D genes are given only for firm matches. Part of the rows lack a size; the others show once, few, many or a class for expanded clones.

TRBD1	TRBV6-2/TRBV6-3	many	TRBJ2-4	TGTGCCAGCACACAGGGGAACATTCAGTACTTC	CASTQGNIQYF
TRBD1	TRBV28	many	TRBJ1-2	TGTGCCAGCAGTTTAGGGGACAGGGTAGGCTACACCTTC	CASSLGDRVGYTF
TRBD2	TRBV20-1	many	TRBJ2-1	TGCAGTATCAGGGGGGTTAGCGGGAGCTGGGAGCAGTTCTTC	CSIRGVSGSWEQFF
-	TRBV29-1	many	TRBJ2-4	TGCAGCGTGGGGACCGATGGTAGCATTCAGTACTTC	CSVGTDGSIQYF
-	TRBV7-9	few	TRBJ2-7	TGTGCCACCATGAGGCAGGGCTTTTCGGAGCAGTACTTC	CATMRQGFSEQYF
TRBD1	TRBV6-2/TRBV6-3	many	TRBJ1-2	TGTGCCAGCAGTTACTCGAGCCTCCTTGGACAGGGAGGAGGCTACACCTTC	CASSYSSLLGQGGGYTF
-	TRBV2	many	TRBJ1-4	TGTGCCACGTCAAACGGGTTCACTGAAAAACTGTTTTTT	CATSNGFTEKLFF
-	TRBV9	many	TRBJ1-3	TGTGCCAGCAGCGTCCGCCCTTTGGGGAGCTCTGGAAACACCATATATTTT	CASSVRPLGSSGNTIYF
-	TRBV7-9	many	TRBJ2-3	TGTGCCAGCAGCCCCTCGAGGAGGTCTAGCACAGATACGCAGTATTTT	CASSPSRRSSTDTQYF
TRBD2	TRBV10-3	-	TRBJ2-3	TGTGCCATCGCATGGAGGCGGGAGATCACAGATACGCAGTATTTT	CAIAWRREITDTQYF
-	TRBV5-1	-	TRBJ2-7	TGCGCCAGAAGCCCCAGCGGCTCCTACGAGCAGTACTTC	CARSPSGSYEQYF
-	TRBV20-1	many	TRBJ1-5	TGCAGTGCTAGAGATATATTAGGGGGTGGAAATCAGCCCCAGCATTTT	CSARDILGGGNQPQHF
-	TRBV7-2	few	TRBJ2-7	TGTGCCAGCAGCCAGATGGGCGAGCAGTACTTC	CASSQMGEQYF
TRBD1	TRBV27	many	TRBJ2-1	TGTGCCAGCAGGGTGCGGGACAGGCCGAAGAATGAGCAGTTCTTC	CASRVRDRPKNEQFF
TRBD1	TRBV20-1	few	TRBJ2-4	TGCAGTGCTGCCGGGACAGGGGGCTTTAACATTCAGTACTTC	CSAAGTGGFNIQYF
-	TRBV6-2/TRBV6-3	-	TRBJ1-1	TGTGCCAGCAGTTACTCGATGCTGGGCTTCACTGAAGCTTTCTTT	CASSYSMLGFTEAFF
-	TRBV12-3/TRBV12-4	many	TRBJ2-2	TGTGCCAGCAGTTTGAGGGCAGTCAACACCGGGGAGCTGTTTTTT	CASSLRAVNTGELFF
-	TRBV21-1	many	TRBJ2-5	TGTGCCAGCAGACCAATAGCGGGAGCGATTGTGGAGACCCAGTACTTC	CASRPIAGAIVETQYF
TRBD2	TRBV5-1	many	TRBJ2-7	TGCGCCAGCAGCCGGCGGGGGTCGGAGTATGAGCAGTACTTC	CASSRRGSEYEQYF
TRBD1	TRBV7-2	-	TRBJ2-1	TGTGCCAGCAGCACCCCCCCGGGACAGGTAACCTACAATGAGCAGTTCTTC	CASSTPPGQVTYNEQFF
-	TRBV28	few	TRBJ2-1	TGTGCCAGCAGTCGATCAGGGTTTAATGAGCAGTTCTTC	CASSRSGFNEQFF
TRBD1	TRBV5-1	many	TRBJ1-6	TGCGCCAGCAGCCGTGACGGGACAGGGCGTTCACCCCTCCACTTT	CASSRDGTGRSPLHF
-	TRBV5-1	few	TRBJ2-7	TGCGCCAGCAGCTTGATTGGGAACTACGAGCAGTACTTC	CASSLIGNYEQYF
TRBD1	TRBV3-1	-	TRBJ2-7	TGTGCCAGCAGACAGGGGCGCGGCGAGCAGTACTTC	CASRQGRGEQYF
TRBD1	TRBV20-1	-	TRBJ1-1	TGCAGTGCCCCCCACAGGGGAGGGCTGAACACTGAAGCTTTCTTT	CSAPHRGGLNTEAFF
-	TRBV6-1	few	TRBJ2-7	TGTGCCAGTTGCCCTCAGTTAGTCTCCTACGAGCAGTACTTC	CASCPQLVSYEQYF
-	TRBV27	many	TRBJ1-5	TGTGCCAGCAGTTTGAACAGAGGGCAGCCCCAGCATTTT	CASSLNRGQPQHF
TRBD2	TRBV7-8	few	TRBJ2-7	TGTGCCAGCAGCTTAGAAGGGACTAGCGGGATTTACGAGCAGTACTTC	CASSLEGTSGIYEQYF
-	TRBV12-3/TRBV12-4	many	TRBJ2-1	TGTGCCAGCAGGGTATTTCGAAGATCCTACAATGAGCAGTTCTTC	CASRVFRRSYNEQFF
-	TRBV28	many	TRBJ1-1	TGTGCCAGCAGTTTATCACAGGGTAACACTGAAGCTTTCTTT	CASSLSQGNTEAFF
-	TRBV12-3/TRBV12-4	many	TRBJ2-2	TGTGCCAGCAGCCCACACAACACCGGGGAGCTGTTTTTT	CASSPHNTGELFF
TRBD1	TRBV7-6	-	TRBJ2-7	TGTGCCAGCAGCTTAGCTGGGACAGGGGACCCCTACGAGCAGTACTTC	CASSLAGTGDPYEQYF
-	TRBV6-1	many	TRBJ1-5	TGTGCCAGCAGTGAACTCGCGGGAGGGAATCAGCCCCAGCATTTT	CASSELAGGNQPQHF
-	TRBV24-1	-	TRBJ2-3	TGTGCCACTAGACCAGATCGGGGTCCGAGGGCAGATACGCAGTATTTT	CATRPDRGPRADTQYF
-	TRBV29-1	many	TRBJ2-6	TGCAGCGTTGGGAAGGGGTCCTCTGGGGCCAACGTCCTGACTTTC	CSVGKGSSGANVLTF
-	TRBV5-4	few	TRBJ2-1	TGTGCCAGCAGTTGGCCGGGGCAGGGGAAGGATGAGCAGTTCTTC	CASSWPGQGKDEQFF
-	TRBV10-1	many	TRBJ2-3	TGCGCCAGCAGGAACCGGGACAAACGAGGAGCAGATACGCAGTATTTT	CASRNRDKRGADTQYF
TRBD2	TRBV7-3	few	TRBJ2-5	TGTGCCAGCAGGGGGGGAGGGGAGACCCAGTACTTC	CASRGGGETQYF
-	TRBV1	-	TRBJ2-7	TGCACCAGCAGCCAAGGGGCTAGCATCTACGAGCAGTACTTC	CTSSQGASIYEQYF